This section outlines one T cell receptor beta chain sequence together with its context. Antigen unknown. The data were taken from a study of cytomegalovirus exposure and HLA in healthy donors. Study conclusions and caveats: The sole available immune exposure information was CMV serostatus.

This CDR3 contains 15 residues. V gave up 1 base and J gave up 2 bases, with 11 bases separating them. The V gene's germline CDR1 is SGHRS and CDR2 YFSETQ. In the PCR, 60 Vbeta and 13 Jbeta primers were used. Under the authors' procedure: An analysis performed later counted roughly 79 million unique TCR beta chains (approximately 10 million of them shared). Sequencing was performed with immunoSEQ multiplex PCR; in TCRdb, only in-frame clones are kept and a portion is missing. V, J and clone size reflect that table, while D and trimming were determined from the DNA. This sample carries about 160,000 clones, over 75% of them seen once, and the ten largest clones take 1.5% to 2%.

The specimen sequenced was PBMCs. This sequence originates from a woman aged 18-35 years in good health and CMV-seronegative. The chain employs TRBV5-1 and TRBJ2-3; D remains ambiguous. CDR3 sequence (DNA): TGCGCCAGCAGCTTGCGTAGCCCGGCCACAGATACGCAGTATTTT. This gives the protein CASSLRSPATDTQYF.